This entry concerns a single T cell receptor (beta chain). Its antigen is not known. The germline V gene encodes CDR1 SGHNT and CDR2 YYREEE (reference sequence). Trimming cost V 0 bases and J 5 bases, with 5 bases left between them. This CDR3 contains 13 residues. The sampling schedule covered blood at baseline, cycle 4 day 1, and cycle 7 day 1. The sample comes from a study of OX40 agonist ivuxolimab in advanced cancers. Repertoires were generated with immunoSEQ multiplex PCR, while TCRdb's copy carries only in-frame clones and drops some. The data contain fewer than 110,000 clones, 85% to 95% of them singletons. Study-wide results and limits: The average count of expanded clones was higher among CD8+ T cells than among CD4+.

The rearrangement links TRBV5-4 to TRBJ1-4; D is undetermined. The input for sequencing was CD4+ or CD8+ T cells sorted from blood, taken in a trial of the OX40 agonist ivuxolimab. The source of this sequence is an adult with an advanced solid tumor such as melanoma, head and neck, liver or kidney cancer. The CDR3: CASSLEENEKLFF. The CDR3 DNA is TGTGCCAGCAGCTTGGAAGAGAATGAAAAACTGTTTTTT.